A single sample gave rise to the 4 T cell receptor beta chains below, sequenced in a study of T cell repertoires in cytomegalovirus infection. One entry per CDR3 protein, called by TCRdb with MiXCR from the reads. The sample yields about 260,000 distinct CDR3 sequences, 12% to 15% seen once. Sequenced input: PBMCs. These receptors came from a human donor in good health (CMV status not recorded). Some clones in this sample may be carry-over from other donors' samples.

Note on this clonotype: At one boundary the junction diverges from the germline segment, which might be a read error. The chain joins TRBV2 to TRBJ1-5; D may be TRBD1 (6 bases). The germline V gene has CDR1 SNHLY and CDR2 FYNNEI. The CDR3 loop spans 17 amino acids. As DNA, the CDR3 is TGTGCCAGCACCCTGATAAGGGGGGCTTTAGGCAATGAGCCCCAGCATTTT. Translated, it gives CASTLIRGALGNEPQHF.

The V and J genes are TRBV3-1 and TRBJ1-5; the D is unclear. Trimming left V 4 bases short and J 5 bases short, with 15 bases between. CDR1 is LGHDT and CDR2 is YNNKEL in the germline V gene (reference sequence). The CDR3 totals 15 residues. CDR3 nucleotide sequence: TGTGCCAGCAGCCGAGACCCCGGCGGCGATCAGCCCCAGCATTTT. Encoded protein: CASSRDPGGDQPQHF. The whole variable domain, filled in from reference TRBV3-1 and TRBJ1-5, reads DTAVSQTPKYLVTQMGNDKSIKCEQNLGHDTMYWYKQDSKKFLKIMFSYNNKELIINETVPNRFSPKSPDKAHLNLHINSLELGDSAVYFCASSRDPGGDQPQHFGDGTRLSIL.

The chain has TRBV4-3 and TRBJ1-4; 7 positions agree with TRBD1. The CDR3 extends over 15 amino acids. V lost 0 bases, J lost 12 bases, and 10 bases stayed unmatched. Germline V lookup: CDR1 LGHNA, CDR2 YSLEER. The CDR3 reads CASSQELGQLVQLFF. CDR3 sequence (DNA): TGCGCCAGCAGCCAAGAGCTGGGACAGCTTGTACAACTGTTTTTT.

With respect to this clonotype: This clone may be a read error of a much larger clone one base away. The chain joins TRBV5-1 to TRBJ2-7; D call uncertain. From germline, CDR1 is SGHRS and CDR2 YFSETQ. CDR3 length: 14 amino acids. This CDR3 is CASSLVPAAYVQYF. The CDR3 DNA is TGCGCCAGCAGCTTGGTGCCTGCCGCCTACGTGCAGTACTTC.